This is a list of T cell receptor beta chains from one sample in a study of cytotoxic CD8 clonotypes in ibrutinib-treated CLL. Assay used: immunoSEQ multiplex PCR; TCRdb lists only in-frame clones, some missing. The repertoire holds more than 110,000 clones, 65% to 85% seen once, with less than 9% in the top ten. The specimen comprised PBMCs, sampled after 36 months of ibrutinib treatment. These receptors originate from a human donor with chronic lymphocytic leukemia. The CDR3 runs from the conserved cysteine through the conserved F or W. Fields, in order: J gene, clone size, D gene, V gene, CDR3 DNA, CDR3 protein. D genes are given only for firm matches. Part of the rows lack a size; the others show once, few, many or a class for expanded clones.

TRBJ2-2 | . | . | TRBV13 | TGTGCCAGCAGCCCGAGGCGGGGGGAGCTGTTTTTT | CASSPRRGELFF
TRBJ2-1 | . | . | TRBV2 | TGTGCCACCGCGCTAGTTTCCTACAATGAGCAGTTCTTC | CATALVSYNEQFF
TRBJ1-6 | few | . | TRBV30 | TGTGCCTGGAGTGAATCAGGGACTTCACCCCTCCACTTT | CAWSESGTSPLHF
TRBJ2-1 | . | . | TRBV11-3 | TGTGCCAGCAGCTTAGGACTCGGGGGTGGTTCCTACAATGAGCAGTTCTTC | CASSLGLGGGSYNEQFF
TRBJ1-1 | . | . | TRBV4-1 | TGCGCCAGCAGCCAACCTGCAGGGTTGAACACTGAAGCTTTCTTT | CASSQPAGLNTEAFF
TRBJ2-3 | few | . | TRBV5-6 | TGTGCCAGCAGCCCAGTTAGCACAGATACGCAGTATTTT | CASSPVSTDTQYF
TRBJ2-5 | . | . | TRBV28 | TGTGCCAGTGGGCAGGGTATAGAAGAGACCCAGTACTTC | CASGQGIEETQYF
TRBJ1-2 | . | TRBD1 | TRBV27 | TGTGCCAGCAGTTTATCACGTGTTAACCAGGGGGTGGATGGCTACACCTTC | CASSLSRVNQGVDGYTF
TRBJ1-1 | . | . | TRBV28 | TGTGCCAGCAACCCCGCCCATACTGAAGCTTTCTTT | CASNPAHTEAFF
TRBJ1-2 | . | TRBD1 | TRBV5-6 | TGTGCCAGCAGCGCCGGGGACAGGGGAGGCTACACCTTC | CASSAGDRGGYTF
TRBJ2-7 | . | TRBD1 | TRBV27 | TGTGCCAGCAGTTTATTCCCCGGGACAGTCCCTTACGAGCAGTACTTC | CASSLFPGTVPYEQYF
TRBJ2-7 | . | TRBD1 | TRBV5-1 | TGCGCCAGCAGCTCCGGGGGGACAGGGACCTACGAGCAGTACTTC | CASSSGGTGTYEQYF
TRBJ1-2 | . | . | TRBV9 | TGTGCCAGCAGCGTAGGGGCAGGGGAGAACTATGGCTACACCTTC | CASSVGAGENYGYTF
TRBJ1-1 | few | . | TRBV27 | TGTGCCAGCAGTTTATCGACCCGAACAATTGAGGCTTTCTTT | CASSLSTRTIEAFF
TRBJ1-2 | . | . | TRBV12-5 | TGTGCTAGTGCCCCTACGGACAGATGGGATGGCTACACCTTC | CASAPTDRWDGYTF
TRBJ2-3 | . | . | TRBV5-4 | TGTGCCAGCAGCTTGGGGGCGGATACGCAGTATTTT | CASSLGADTQYF
TRBJ2-2 | . | TRBD2 | TRBV18 | TGTGCCAGCTCACCACCGGGCAGCGGGATAACCGGGGAGCTGTTTTTT | CASSPPGSGITGELFF
TRBJ2-1 | . | . | TRBV7-9 | TGTGCCAGCAGCCCCCTTAGGGTCAATGAGCAGTTCTTC | CASSPLRVNEQFF
TRBJ2-1 | . | TRBD1 | TRBV10-3 | TGTGCCATCAGTGAGGCACAGGGGATGCCCACCTACAATGAGCAGTTCTTC | CAISEAQGMPTYNEQFF
TRBJ2-7 | . | TRBD1 | TRBV25-1 | TGTGCCAGCAGTGAACACGGACAGGCTGAGCAGTACTTC | CASSEHGQAEQYF
TRBJ1-2 | . | . | TRBV6-1 | TGTGCCAGCAGTGAAACCAGGGTGACGGATGGCTACACCTTC | CASSETRVTDGYTF
TRBJ1-2 | . | . | TRBV15 | TGTGCCACCAGCAGAGGAGGTGGCAGGGGCAACTATGGCTACACCTTC | CATSRGGGRGNYGYTF
TRBJ1-4 | . | . | TRBV10-3 | TGTGCCATCAGTGAGAGTAAGATTAATGAAAAACTGTTTTTT | CAISESKINEKLFF
TRBJ2-1 | . | TRBD2 | TRBV25-1 | TGTGCCAGCAGTGGACAGACTAGCGGGGGGGCCTACAATGAGCAGTTCTTC | CASSGQTSGGAYNEQFF
TRBJ1-1 | . | TRBD1 | TRBV28 | TGTGCCAGCAGACCGGGACAGGGCACAGTGAACACTGAAGCTTTCTTT | CASRPGQGTVNTEAFF
TRBJ1-1 | . | . | TRBV7-9 | TGTGCCAGCAGCTTAGGCCGGGGGGCGAACACTGAAGCTTTCTTT | CASSLGRGANTEAFF
TRBJ2-2 | . | TRBD1 | TRBV7-9 | TGTGCCAGCAGCCTGGGACAGGGGGTCACCGGGGAGCTGTTTTTT | CASSLGQGVTGELFF
TRBJ1-2 | . | TRBD1 | TRBV5-6 | TGTGCCAGCAGCTTGACGGGGACAGGCTATGGCTACACCTTC | CASSLTGTGYGYTF
TRBJ2-5 | once | TRBD2 | TRBV4-2 | TGTGCCAGCAGCCAAGACCCGACTAGCGGGAGTGGGACCCAGTACTTC | CASSQDPTSGSGTQYF
TRBJ1-4 | . | . | TRBV15 | TGTGCCACCAGCAGGGATTTGGGGGCCCAGGATGAAAAACTGTTTTTT | CATSRDLGAQDEKLFF
TRBJ2-5 | . | . | TRBV5-1 | TGCGCCAGCAGCCGGGGTGGAGGGGTTACCAGAGAGACCCAGTACTTC | CASSRGGGVTRETQYF
TRBJ1-1 | . | . | TRBV28 | TGTGCCAGCAGTTGGGGAGAGAACACTGAAGCTTTCTTT | CASSWGENTEAFF
TRBJ1-6 | . | TRBD1 | TRBV19 | TGTGCCAGCCAGGGACAGACCGATAATTCACCCCTCCACTTT | CASQGQTDNSPLHF
TRBJ1-2 | . | . | TRBV27 | TGTGCCAGCAGTCCCGGGGGCATTACTAACTATGGCTACACCTTC | CASSPGGITNYGYTF
TRBJ1-1 | once | . | TRBV27 | TGTGCCAGCAGACCCGGGGGGGCTCCTTTTTTTGAAGCTTTCTTT | CASRPGGAPFFEAFF
TRBJ2-1 | once | TRBD2 | TRBV5-4 | TGTGCCAGCAGCTTGGTGGGACTAGCGTCTGAGCAGTTCTTC | CASSLVGLASEQFF
TRBJ2-3 | . | . | TRBV19 | TGTGCCAGTAGTATCTACTCCTTGGCAGATACGCAGTATTTT | CASSIYSLADTQYF
TRBJ1-1 | . | . | TRBV11-2 | TGTGCCAGCAGCTTACAGCAGAGAACGAACACTGAAGCTTTCTTT | CASSLQQRTNTEAFF
TRBJ2-7 | . | . | TRBV4-2 | TGTGCCAGCAGCCAGCCAGGTGTCGCCTACGAGCAGTACTTC | CASSQPGVAYEQYF
TRBJ1-4 | . | . | TRBV5-5 | TGTGCCAGCAGCCTCTTCCCCGGAGGCGGAGGATTAGAAAAACTGTTTTTT | CASSLFPGGGGLEKLFF
TRBJ2-7 | . | . | TRBV5-1 | TGCGCCAGCAGCGGGAGTGTCTACGAGCAGTACTTC | CASSGSVYEQYF
TRBJ1-2 | . | TRBD1 | TRBV27 | TGTGCCAGCAGAACCCAACAGGGGCAAGGTGGCTACACCTTC | CASRTQQGQGGYTF
TRBJ1-3 | . | . | TRBV4-1 | TGCGCCAGCAGCCAATTCCCTGGAAACACCATATATTTT | CASSQFPGNTIYF
TRBJ2-3 | . | TRBD1 | TRBV4-1 | TGCGCCAGCACCTTCGGACAGGGGGCGGGAGATACGCAGTATTTT | CASTFGQGAGDTQYF
TRBJ1-6 | . | . | TRBV11-3 | TGTGCCAGCAGCTCGGAAAATTCACCCCTCCACTTT | CASSSENSPLHF
TRBJ1-2 | . | . | TRBV6-1 | TGTGCCAGCAGAACCTCGGTGACGAAGAACTATGGCTACACCTTC | CASRTSVTKNYGYTF
TRBJ2-1 | . | . | TRBV18 | TGTGCCAGCTCACCACCTCGACAGAACCACAATGAGCAGTTCTTC | CASSPPRQNHNEQFF
TRBJ1-2 | . | . | TRBV7-9 | TGTGCCAGCAGCCCAGGGCGTGGAGGGGCTAAAGGCTACACCTTC | CASSPGRGGAKGYTF